One sample yielded the 13 T cell receptor beta chains listed below, sequenced in a study of radiotherapy plus CTLA-4 blockade in lung cancer. The assay was immunoSEQ multiplex PCR, and TCRdb's table has in-frame clones only and misses some. The data show more than 95,000 clones, about four fifths seen once. The sequencing used peripheral blood, collected from a patient treated with radiotherapy plus ipilimumab. The receptors stem from a human donor with non-small cell lung cancer who had a partial response to radiotherapy plus ipilimumab.

This sequence joins TRBV4-1 and TRBJ1-5, with unresolved D. Germline lookup yields CDR1 MGHRA and CDR2 YSYEKL. The CDR3 totals 15 residues. The ends were cut back, 1 base at V and 6 bases at J, with 13 bases in the middle. The CDR3 protein is CASSQGRERSQPQHF. For the CDR3, the DNA is TGCGCCAGCAGCCAAGGCAGAGAAAGGAGTCAGCCCCAGCATTTT.

The chain links TRBV6-6 to TRBJ2-1; no firm D call. The germline gives CDR1 MNHNY, CDR2 SVGAGI (reference sequence). The CDR3 contains 13 residues. V was shortened by 2 bases and J by 9 bases, with 11 bases between the two germline ends. CDR3 sequence reads: CASSYGEFTEQFF. The CDR3 coding sequence is TGTGCCAGCAGTTACGGAGAATTTACTGAGCAGTTCTTC.

In its sample, this clone was seen a few times. V and J are TRBV5-1 and TRBJ2-1; D possibly corresponds to TRBD2 (6 bases). Germline CDR1 SGHRS, CDR2 YFSETQ. Deletions cut 4 bases from V and 7 bases from J, with 21 bases between. This CDR3 contains 16 residues. CDR3 amino acids: CASSRGGPEGLNEQFF. CDR3 coding DNA: TGCGCCAGCAGCCGAGGCGGCCCGGAGGGTTTGAATGAGCAGTTCTTC.

The chain uses TRBV9 and TRBJ2-2; D is perhaps TRBD2 (6 bases). Looked up from germline, CDR1 is SGDLS and CDR2 is YYNGEE. Trimming pared 0 bases from V and 4 bases from J, leaving 13 bases between. The CDR3 is made up of 16 amino acids. The CDR3 nucleotides are TGTGCCAGCAGCGTAGCCCCCGAGGGAGGCACCGGGGAGCTGTTTTTT. This codes for CASSVAPEGGTGELFF.

This chain uses TRBV2 with TRBJ2-3; a possible D gene is TRBD2 (6 bases). This CDR3 is built from 13 residues. V dropped 6 bases and J dropped 0 bases, with 7 bases sitting between them. The germline CDR1 and CDR2 sequences are SNHLY and FYNNEI. The CDR3, as DNA: TGTGCCAGCAGCGGGACTAGCACAGATACGCAGTATTTT. Translating gives CASSGTSTDTQYF.

In this sample, this clone turned up once. V gene TRBV28 combines with J gene TRBJ2-2, with D tentatively TRBD1 (6 bases). In germline, CDR1 is MDHEN, CDR2 SYDVKM. V lost 3 bases and J 4 bases, leaving 9 bases between the germline ends. The CDR3 extends over 14 amino acids. The CDR3 bases are TGTGCCAGCAGTTTCGGGACACTCACCGGGGAGCTGTTTTTT. It encodes CASSFGTLTGELFF.

This rearrangement joins TRBV10-3 to TRBJ2-2; 7 bases align to TRBD1. The CDR3 runs to 15 residues. The germline gives CDR1 ENHRY, CDR2 SYGVKD. J was trimmed by 3 bases and V by 6 bases; bases with no gene match: 7. The CDR3 nucleotides read TGTGCCATCAGCCGAGGGGGCACGGACACCGGGGAGCTGTTTTTT. As protein: CAISRGGTDTGELFF.

The chain joins TRBV5-1 to TRBJ2-7; D may be TRBD1 (6 bases). CDR3 length: 15 residues. V lost 5 bases, J lost 4 bases, and 19 bases lay in between. Germline V gene data show CDR1 as SGHRS and CDR2 as YFSETQ. The CDR3 DNA reads as TGCGCCAGCAGAAACAGGGTATCGGCGAATTACGAGCAGTACTTC. This codes for CASRNRVSANYEQYF.

The rearrangement uses TRBV4-2 and TRBJ2-1, with TRBD2 matching over 9 bases. The CDR3 loop spans 17 amino acids. V dropped 0 bases and J dropped 0; count of bases not matched to a gene: 3. Germline CDR1 is LGHNA and CDR2 is YNFKEQ. This CDR3 reads CASSQDLAGFSYNEQFF. In DNA form, the CDR3 reads TGTGCCAGCAGCCAAGATCTAGCGGGGTTCTCCTACAATGAGCAGTTCTTC.

The chain uses TRBV9 and TRBJ2-3, with a tentative D call TRBD2 (6 bases). Germline CDR1 is SGDLS and CDR2 is YYNGEE. Deletions cut 3 bases from V and 5 bases from J, with 13 bases between. The CDR3 has 14 amino acids. The CDR3 loop is CASSAGVGGDTQYF. The DNA of the CDR3 is TGTGCCAGCAGCGCTGGGGTGGGAGGAGATACGCAGTATTTT.

V usage is TRBV19 and J usage is TRBJ1-5, with D tentatively TRBD1 (6 bases). Trimming cost V 5 bases and J 5 bases, with 22 bases left between them. This CDR3 region has 17 residues. Germline V gene data show CDR1 as LNHDA and CDR2 as SQIVND (reference sequence). The CDR3, as DNA: TGTGCCAGTAGTGTCGGGGTTGGGGGCAGGGCCGATCAGCCCCAGCATTTT. This sequence encodes CASSVGVGGRADQPQHF.

The table lists this clone with a count of one. This chain joins TRBV30 and TRBJ2-5; D is uncertain. The CDR3 has 14 residues. Trimming left V 7 bases short and J 9 bases short, with 24 bases between. Germline loops: CDR1 GTSNPN, CDR2 SVGIG (reference sequence). The CDR3 sequence is CAYHSASAVGSQYF. CDR3 DNA sequence: TGTGCCTACCACTCCGCCTCGGCGGTCGGGTCCCAGTACTTC. The full variable domain, its missing parts supplied by reference TRBV30 and TRBJ2-5, is SQTIHQWPATLVQPVGSPLSLECTVEGTSNPNLYWYRQAAGRGLQLLFYSVGIGQISSEVPQNLSASRPQDRQFILSSKKLLLSDSGFYLCAYHSASAVGSQYFGPGTRLLVL.

The chain is built from TRBV19 and TRBJ2-3; 8 bases fit TRBD2. The germline CDR1 and CDR2 sequences are LNHDA and SQIVND (reference sequence). V dropped 5 bases and J dropped 0; count of bases not matched to a gene: 7. The CDR3 runs 16 residues. In DNA, the CDR3 is TGTGCCAGTAGTCCACTTAGCGGGACTAGCACAGATACGCAGTATTTT. Translating gives CASSPLSGTSTDTQYF.